Following are 8 T cell receptor beta chains from one sample sequenced in a study of coeliac disease. The repertoire was sequenced with immunoSEQ multiplex PCR; TCRdb's copy has only in-frame clones and lacks some. This table holds around 2,300 clones, about three fifths found once. The specimen was intraepithelial lymphocytes from the gut. The receptors derive from a woman aged 65 to 85 with celiac disease on a gluten-free diet.

This sequence joins TRBV4-2 and TRBJ1-4; maybe TRBD1 (6 bases). V was pared by 4 bases and J by 8 bases, with 20 bases between. The germline V gene has CDR1 LGHNA and CDR2 YNFKEQ. The CDR3 spans 16 residues. CDR3 nucleotide sequence: TGTGCCAGCAGCCGCTCCGGGGGGCGGGCCAGCGAAAAACTGTTTTTT. Protein: CASSRSGGRASEKLFF.

This chain connects TRBV11-3 to TRBJ1-1, with 9 bases that match TRBD1. The CDR3 has 16 amino acids. From germline, CDR1 is SGHNT and CDR2 YENEEA. V trimming: 5 bases; J trimming: 0 bases; junction bases outside the gene matches: 7. CDR3 region: CASSPGGDRVNTEAFF. In DNA form, the CDR3 reads TGTGCCAGCAGCCCCGGGGGGGACAGGGTGAACACTGAAGCTTTCTTT.

The gene calls are TRBV27 and TRBJ2-7; 8 bases align to TRBD2. Germline CDR1 reads MNHEY; CDR2 reads SMNVEV (reference sequence). CDR3 size: 14 residues. With V trimmed by 1 base and J by 7 bases, 6 bases remained unmatched. The CDR3 protein is CASSLLRGGGEQYF. The DNA of the CDR3 is TGTGCCAGCAGTTTATTACGGGGGGGAGGGGAGCAGTACTTC.

As concerns this clone: The junction departs from the called germline gene at one end, perhaps through a read error. This chain links TRBV4-3 with TRBJ2-1; 11 bases map to TRBD2. Germline values: CDR1 LGHNA, CDR2 YSLEER. CDR3 length: 17 residues. CDR3 in DNA: TGCGTCAGCAGCCCCCGGGGACTAGCGGACCTATTCGGTGAGCAGTTCTTC. Translating it yields CVSSPRGLADLFGEQFF.

This clone was observed once. The rearrangement uses TRBV7-3 and TRBJ2-3; 7 nucleotides align to TRBD2. The V gene's germline CDR1 is SGHTA and CDR2 FQGTGA. The CDR3 is 15 residues long. V shed 3 bases, J shed 0 bases, and the junction held 3 bases outside the gene matches. The CDR3, as DNA: TGTGCCAGCAGCTTGTGGGGGGGGAGCACAGATACGCAGTATTTT. Its protein is CASSLWGGSTDTQYF.

The chain combines TRBV7-6 with TRBJ2-3; a weak D match, TRBD2 (5 bases). Germline V gives CDR1 SGHVS, CDR2 FNYEAQ. Trimming removed 1 base from V and 3 bases from J, with 23 bases in between. The CDR3 is made up of 19 amino acids. The CDR3 protein is CASSLEYGIEGVRTDTQYF. CDR3 nucleotide sequence: TGTGCCAGCAGCTTAGAGTACGGGATCGAGGGAGTCCGGACAGATACGCAGTATTTT.

This clone was picked up a small number of times. V gene TRBV11-2 combines with J gene TRBJ1-5, with a weak D call TRBD1 (5 bases). The CDR3 contains 17 residues. Germline values: CDR1 SGHAT, CDR2 FQNNGV. Trimming took off 1 base at V and 3 bases at J, with 16 bases between the two ends. This chain's CDR3 is CASSLGAGRGFNQPQHF. The CDR3 nucleotides read TGTGCCAGCAGCTTAGGGGCAGGGAGGGGTTTCAATCAGCCCCAGCATTTT.

CDR3 sequence (DNA): TGTGCCAGCAGGAGAGGACAGGGTATTTACGAGCAGTACTTC. Translation: CASRRGQGIYEQYF. The chain joins TRBV6-5 to TRBJ2-7, with TRBD1 matching over 8 bases. The V and J ends lost 6 bases and 4 bases, in that order; junction bases with no gene match: 8. The CDR3 extends over 14 amino acids. Germline values: CDR1 MNHEY, CDR2 SVGAGI.